This T cell receptor beta chain was recorded in a study of CD8+ T cells in alopecia areata. Study overall: Patients in the treated group were given tofacitinib by mouth, 5 to 10 mg twice a day. Findings and caveats of the study: Many expanded lesional clones stayed in scalp and blood while on tofacitinib.

RNA extraction was followed by reverse transcription into cDNA, which acted as the sequencing template. Assay: immunoSEQ multiplex PCR; the TCRdb copy retains only in-frame clones and omits some. The sample contains 150,000 to 250,000 clones, roughly 60% of which appear only once. The CDR3 runs to 12 residues. V lost 6 bases, J lost 7 bases, and 13 bases lay in between. Looked up from germline, CDR1 is SQVTM and CDR2 is ANQGSEA. This clone was detected a few times. Its antigen is unidentified. Stated treatment: oral pan-JAK inhibitor, 5-10 mg twice daily. Sequenced material: CD4+ T cells sorted from blood, taken at week 24, from a patient treated with tofacitinib. The chain joins TRBV29-1 to TRBJ2-1; tentatively, D is TRBD1 (5 bases). This clonotype originated in a human donor with alopecia areata. The CDR3 is CSVASRQNEQFF. Here the CDR3 DNA reads TGCAGCGTCGCCTCTAGACAGAATGAGCAGTTCTTC.